This section outlines one TCR beta chain sequence together with its context. Looked up from germline, CDR1 is SGHRS and CDR2 is YFSETQ. CDR3 size: 12 residues. The germline V and J ends were trimmed by 0 bases and 7 bases, with 7 bases remaining between them. The source of the sample is a study of blood T cell repertoires in COVID-19. Study as a whole: The United States, Italy and Spain supplied acute and convalescent COVID-19 samples.

Original data processing: Nucleated cell counts were estimated from reference gene primer amplification. Profiling relied on immunoSEQ multiplex PCR, and the TCRdb table lists in-frame clones only, not all of them. D and trimming were read from the DNA, whereas the V and J calls and clone size are those reported in that table. Found here are over 90,000 clones, over 75% of them singletons; the top ten hold under 15%. The origin of this receptor is a human donor in a cohort sampled during active or convalescent COVID-19. V and J are TRBV5-1 and TRBJ1-2; a weak D match, TRBD1 (6 bases). The sequenced sample was peripheral blood. CDR3 sequence reads: CASSLDRAGYTF. As DNA, the CDR3 is TGCGCCAGCAGCTTGGACAGGGCTGGCTACACCTTC.